This T cell receptor beta chain came from a study of T cell responses to AZD1222 COVID-19 vaccine. General study points: Donors in the cohort were predominantly white British and more often female, and clonal diversity was possibly underestimated.

About this clone itself: Its antigen remains unknown.

Libraries were prepared by immunoSEQ multiplex PCR; TCRdb keeps only in-frame clonotypes and omits some of them. This sample carries around 99,000 clones, roughly nine tenths of them seen once, and the ten largest clones take around 8%. Trimming left V 2 bases short and J 3 bases short, with 11 bases between. Germline assignment: CDR1 KGHSH and CDR2 LQKENI. The CDR3 covers 16 residues. Sequences were derived from peripheral blood, sampled 28 days after the second AZD1222 dose. The clonotype comes from an adult who received the AZD1222 COVID-19 vaccine. The gene calls are TRBV18 and TRBJ1-6; D is perhaps TRBD1 (5 bases). The chain's CDR3 is CASSPVADSYNSPLHF. Here the CDR3 DNA reads TGTGCCAGCTCACCAGTAGCAGACAGCTATAATTCACCCCTCCACTTT.